This passage covers 6 T cell receptor beta chains from one sample sequenced in a study of T cell responses to AZD1222 COVID-19 vaccine (dated by TCRdb to the early 2020s). Libraries came from the immunoSEQ multiplex PCR assay. This immuneACCESS table, as held by TCRdb, lists in-frame sequences with V and J called but not all clones. Of the missing ones, under half trace to an unresolved V gene in checked studies; the others have no known cause. Within this sample are some 99,000 clones, with roughly 86% of them counted one time only. Approximately 15% of the sample is held by the ten biggest clonotypes. The time point label on this specimen signifies: about 28 days (+/-7) after the second vaccine dose. Specimen: peripheral blood, collected 28 days after the second AZD1222 dose. These receptors originate from an adult who received the AZD1222 COVID-19 vaccine.

This chain joins TRBV6-5 and TRBJ1-2; D possibly corresponds to TRBD1 (5 bases). The CDR3 runs to 14 residues. From germline, CDR1 is MNHEY and CDR2 SVGAGI. Trimming took 6 bases from V and 4 from J, leaving 15 bases between them. The CDR3 protein is CASRTGQGGYGYTF. CDR3 coding DNA: TGTGCCAGCAGGACGGGGCAGGGCGGCTATGGCTACACCTTC.

The gene calls are TRBV7-9 and TRBJ1-2, with D possibly TRBD1 on 6 matching bases. The V and J ends lost 1 base and 6 bases respectively, with 9 bases between them. The CDR3 consists of 13 residues. Germline V gives CDR1 SEHNR, CDR2 FQNEAQ (reference sequence). The CDR3 DNA reads TGTGCCAGCAGCTTAGAGCAGGGGCATGGCTACACCTTC. Translation gives CASSLEQGHGYTF.

V usage is TRBV5-6 and J usage is TRBJ1-4; no clear D. V lost 1 base and J lost 7, with 11 bases in between. Germline CDR1 is SGHDT and CDR2 is YYEEEE. The CDR3 runs to 14 residues. CDR3: CASSLTGRIEKLFF. CDR3 DNA: TGTGCCAGCAGCTTGACGGGGAGGATTGAAAAACTGTTTTTT.

The CDR3 nucleotides are TGTGCCAGCAGTTTATCGACAGGGCGCTCCTACGAGCAGTACTTC. Residues: CASSLSTGRSYEQYF. This rearrangement joins TRBV27 to TRBJ2-7, with 7 nucleotides matching TRBD1. The CDR3 is made up of 15 amino acids. Germline-derived CDR1 and CDR2 are MNHEY and SMNVEV (reference sequence). The ends lost 0 bases at V and 0 bases at J; junction bases unmatched: 2.

Here the CDR3 reads CASTARGRVDNEQFF. The CDR3 bases are TGTGCCAGTACCGCCCGGGGACGGGTCGACAATGAGCAGTTCTTC. This chain connects TRBV19 to TRBJ2-1; D may be TRBD1 or TRBD2 (5 bases each). Germline CDR1 LNHDA, CDR2 SQIVND (reference sequence). The CDR3 contains 15 residues. V shed 7 bases and J shed 5 bases, with 18 bases lying between them. The variable domain in full, with the rest retrieved from reference TRBV19 and TRBJ2-1, is DGGITQSPKYLFRKEGQNVTLSCEQNLNHDAMYWYRQDPGQGLRLIYYSQIVNDFQKGDIAEGYSVSREKKESFPLTVTSAQKNPTAFYLCASTARGRVDNEQFFGPGTRLTVL.

The gene calls are TRBV25-1 and TRBJ1-5; D might be TRBD1 (5 bases). This CDR3 is 14 amino acids long. The germline V gene has CDR1 MGHDK and CDR2 SYGVNS. The germline V and J ends were trimmed by 3 bases and 1 base, with 7 bases remaining between them. The CDR3 DNA follows: TGTGCCAGCAGTGACAGGGCGAGCAATCAGCCCCAGCATTTT. It is translated as CASSDRASNQPQHF.